Listed below are T cell receptor beta chains from one sample, sequenced in a study of shared clonotypes between healthy human individuals. Some clones are missing from TCRdb's copy, which holds only in-frame ones; the method was immunoSEQ multiplex PCR. The table includes about 2.4 million clones, around nine tenths detected once. Source material: naive CD4+ T cells sorted from blood. All receptors come from a man aged 18-30 years in good health. The CDR3 runs from the conserved cysteine through the conserved F or W. The D gene is left open where the match is weak. Size is omitted from some rows. Given values are once, few, many or a class for expanded clones.

TRBJ2-3 | TRBV25-1 | - | TRBD2 | TGTGCCAGCAGTGCGGCCTCTAGCGGGAGGGAGACAGATACGCAGTATTTT | CASSAASSGRETDTQYF
TRBJ2-5 | TRBV6-5 | - | - | TGTGCCAGCAGTTCCGGGGTTTGGGAGACCCAGTACTTC | CASSSGVWETQYF
TRBJ2-5 | TRBV4-3 | - | - | TGCGCCAGCAGCCAGGCTTCGGGCGGGGAGACCCAGTACTTC | CASSQASGGETQYF
TRBJ2-2 | TRBV6-1 | - | - | TGTGCCAGCAGTCGAACACAGGGAGGTACCGGGGAGCTGTTTTTT | CASSRTQGGTGELFF
TRBJ2-3 | TRBV6-4 | - | - | TGTGCCAGCAGTGTTGATAGCCTTAGCACAGATACGCAGTATTTT | CASSVDSLSTDTQYF
TRBJ1-1 | TRBV12-5 | - | - | TGTGCTAGTGCCCCTGGGGGGAACACTGAAGCTTTCTTT | CASAPGGNTEAFF
TRBJ2-3 | TRBV11-2 | - | TRBD2 | TGTGCCAGCAGCCCTGTTAATTGGCTAGCGGGACTCACAGATACGCAGTATTTT | CASSPVNWLAGLTDTQYF
TRBJ1-1 | TRBV6-6 | - | TRBD1 | TGTGCCAGCAGTTATATGACAGGGGAGACTGAAGCTTTCTTT | CASSYMTGETEAFF
TRBJ1-4 | TRBV5-5 | - | - | TGTGCCAGCAGCCTATGGTTGAGATCAACTAATGAAAAACTGTTTTTT | CASSLWLRSTNEKLFF
TRBJ2-1 | TRBV7-2 | - | - | TGTGCCAGCAGCCAAGGCAGGGCGATCAATGAGCAGTTCTTC | CASSQGRAINEQFF
TRBJ1-1 | TRBV19 | - | - | TGTGCCAGTAGTATTCTGGGCGGATGGGACACTGAAGCTTTCTTT | CASSILGGWDTEAFF
TRBJ2-7 | TRBV7-3 | - | TRBD1 | TGTGCCAGCAGCCCCGGGACAGGGACGGGCGAGCAGTACTTC | CASSPGTGTGEQYF
TRBJ1-1 | TRBV7-2 | - | - | TGTGCCAGCAGCAAAGGTCCGGGGAGTTTAGACACTGAAGCTTTCTTT | CASSKGPGSLDTEAFF
TRBJ2-2 | TRBV2 | - | - | TGTGCCAGCAGTGAAGCGCGTGCAACCGGGGAGCTGTTTTTT | CASSEARATGELFF
TRBJ2-7 | TRBV7-5 | - | - | TGTGCCAGAAGCTTAGCGCTTCTACTAGCGGGGGGGCCGCCCGGGAGTCGTTCCTACGAGCAGTACTTC | CARSLALLLAGGPPGSRSYEQYF
TRBJ2-7 | TRBV10-3 | - | - | TGTGCCATCAGTGCAGGCGGCGAGGGCGAGCAGTACTTC | CAISAGGEGEQYF
TRBJ1-1 | TRBV18 | - | - | TGTGCCAGCTCTCTTCAGGGGTTCAACACTGAAGCTTTCTTT | CASSLQGFNTEAFF
TRBJ1-6 | TRBV7-2 | - | - | TGTGCCAGCAGCAACACGGACGGTTATAATTCACCCCTCCACTTT | CASSNTDGYNSPLHF
TRBJ2-7 | TRBV18 | - | - | TGTGCCAGCTCACCGGGGCGTAGGTCCTACGAGCAGTACTTC | CASSPGRRSYEQYF
TRBJ1-2 | TRBV6-1 | - | - | TGTGCCAGCAGTGAAGATACGGGGAGATGGGGCTACACCTTC | CASSEDTGRWGYTF
TRBJ2-7 | TRBV5-4 | - | - | TGTGCCAGCAGCCTGGACGCGCGCGAGCAGTACTTC | CASSLDAREQYF
TRBJ2-3 | TRBV6-5 | - | - | TGTGCCAGCATCCGTCCCCGCTTGGATACGCAGTATTTT | CASIRPRLDTQYF
TRBJ1-6 | TRBV25-1 | - | - | TGTGCCAGCAGTGAAGAGGGTACCGATAATTCACCCCTCCACTTT | CASSEEGTDNSPLHF
TRBJ1-2 | TRBV14 | - | - | TGTGCCAGCAGCCAGGGGGCCGCCTATGGCTACACCTTC | CASSQGAAYGYTF
TRBJ1-1 | TRBV7-9 | few | TRBD1 | TGTGCCAGCAGCTTAGTAGGGACAGACACTGAAGCTTTCTTT | CASSLVGTDTEAFF
TRBJ1-5 | TRBV19 | - | TRBD1 | TGTGCCAGTAGTAATGGACAGGGCAATCAGCCCCAGCATTTT | CASSNGQGNQPQHF
TRBJ1-6 | TRBV19 | few | - | TGTGCCAGCTTACAGGATCAGGGGCCCCTCCACTTT | CASLQDQGPLHF
TRBJ2-5 | TRBV5-1 | - | TRBD2 | TGCGCCAGCAGCTTGGCCCATCTAGCGGGAGGCCAAGAGACCCAGTACTTC | CASSLAHLAGGQETQYF
TRBJ1-2 | TRBV6-6 | - | - | TGTGCCAGCAGAACCGGACTGGGTGGCTACACCTTC | CASRTGLGGYTF
TRBJ2-7 | TRBV6-5 | - | - | TGTGCCAGCAGCCGAGATGGACGGGACCGAGAGCAGTACTTC | CASSRDGRDREQYF
TRBJ2-7 | TRBV7-3 | - | TRBD2 | TGTGCCAGCAGCTCCGGACTAGCTGGATCGGGCGAGCAGTACTTC | CASSSGLAGSGEQYF
TRBJ2-5 | TRBV30 | - | TRBD1 | TGTGCCTGGGACCGGGACAGGGCCCAAGAGACCCAGTACTTC | CAWDRDRAQETQYF
TRBJ2-5 | TRBV10-2 | - | - | TGCGCCAGCAGTGGAGGGGGGACCCAGTACTTC | CASSGGGTQYF
TRBJ1-3 | TRBV5-4 | few | - | TGTGCCAGCAGCTTGGAGCAGGGCCTCTCTGGAAACACCATATATTTT | CASSLEQGLSGNTIYF
TRBJ2-3 | TRBV5-6 | - | - | TGTGCCAGCAGCTTAGGTCGGACCACAGATACGCAGTATTTT | CASSLGRTTDTQYF
TRBJ1-1 | TRBV19 | - | TRBD1 | TGTGCCAGTAGTATAATGGGGACAGTGAACACTGAAGCTTTCTTT | CASSIMGTVNTEAFF
TRBJ1-6 | TRBV5-1 | - | - | TGCGCCAGCAGCTTGGATGAGGGTTCACCCCTCCACTTT | CASSLDEGSPLHF
TRBJ2-2 | TRBV18 | once | - | TGTGCCAGCTCACGACAGGGAGGCACCGGGGAGCTGTTTTTT | CASSRQGGTGELFF
TRBJ2-1 | TRBV7-6 | - | - | TGTGCCAGCAGGACCGGAGAATACAATGAGCAGTTCTTC | CASRTGEYNEQFF
TRBJ2-5 | TRBV2 | - | - | TGTGCCAGCAGTCCTAGTCCTGGGGGAGAGACCCAGTACTTC | CASSPSPGGETQYF
TRBJ2-7 | TRBV30 | few | - | TGTGCCTGGAGTGGGGACTACGAGCAGTACTTC | CAWSGDYEQYF
TRBJ1-5 | TRBV19 | - | - | TGTGCCAGTCAAGGCGGCAATCAGCCCCAGCATTTT | CASQGGNQPQHF
TRBJ2-7 | TRBV10-2 | once | - | TGCGCCAGCAGTTTGGCCCCTTCCCGCGGCTACGAGCAGTACTTC | CASSLAPSRGYEQYF
TRBJ2-5 | TRBV6-4 | - | TRBD1 | TGTGCCAGCAGTGACAGCCGGGACAGGGGGTTCCAAGAGACCCAGTACTTC | CASSDSRDRGFQETQYF
TRBJ1-2 | TRBV27 | - | - | TGTGCCAGCAGGATCACGGGGGTGGGGGGAACTGGTGGCTACACCTTC | CASRITGVGGTGGYTF
TRBJ2-5 | TRBV27 | - | - | TGTGCCAGCAGTCCCCTCGATCGGTACCAAGAGACCCAGTACTTC | CASSPLDRYQETQYF
TRBJ2-6 | TRBV9 | - | - | TGTGCCAGCAGCGTATTTGGCGGAAGCACCTCTGGGGCCAACGTCCTGACTTTC | CASSVFGGSTSGANVLTF
TRBJ2-7 | TRBV7-9 | - | - | TGTGCCAGCAGCTTCTCCCGGACGGGCTACGAGCAGTACTTC | CASSFSRTGYEQYF
TRBJ1-2 | TRBV23-1 | - | - | TGCGCCAGCAGTTCGGACCACTATGGCTACACCTTC | CASSSDHYGYTF
TRBJ2-3 | TRBV2 | - | TRBD2 | TGTGCCAGCAGGATACTAGCGGGGGTGGCAGATACGCAGTATTTT | CASRILAGVADTQYF
TRBJ1-4 | TRBV9 | - | TRBD1 | TGTGCCAGCAGCCCCCGGGACAGGGGGCGGGAAAAACTGTTTTTT | CASSPRDRGREKLFF
TRBJ2-3 | TRBV15 | - | TRBD2 | TGTGCCACCAGTCAAGCGGGAAGCACAGATACGCAGTATTTT | CATSQAGSTDTQYF
TRBJ1-1 | TRBV30 | - | - | TGTGCCTGGAATGGAGGGGCCACTGAAGCTTTCTTT | CAWNGGATEAFF
TRBJ2-5 | TRBV29-1 | - | - | TGCAGCGTTGAGGAGATCCGGTCCCCCCAGGAGACCCAGTACTTC | CSVEEIRSPQETQYF